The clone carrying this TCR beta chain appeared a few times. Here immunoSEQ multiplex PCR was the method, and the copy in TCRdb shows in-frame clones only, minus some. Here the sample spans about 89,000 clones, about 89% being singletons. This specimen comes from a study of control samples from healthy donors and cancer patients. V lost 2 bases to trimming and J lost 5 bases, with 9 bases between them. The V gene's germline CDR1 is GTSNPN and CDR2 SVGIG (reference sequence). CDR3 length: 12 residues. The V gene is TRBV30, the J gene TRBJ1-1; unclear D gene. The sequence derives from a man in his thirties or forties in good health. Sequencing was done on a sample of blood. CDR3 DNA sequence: TGTGCCTGGAGTTCCCGACGAACTGAAGCTTTCTTT. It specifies CAWSSRRTEAFF.